The T cell receptor (beta chain) under discussion was sequenced for a study of shared T cell receptors in the human thymus (dated by TCRdb to the early 2020s). At the level of the whole study: The study investigated the way shared, self-reactive T-cell receptor alpha chains are produced in the human thymus.

V sheds 4 bases and J sheds 8 bases, leaving 7 bases between their ends. Measured from the cysteine to the phenylalanine, the CDR3 is 11 residues long. Only CDR3 DNA is held: 33 bases, read in frame from base 1. Reading the germline V gene gives CDR1 SGHDT and CDR2 YYEEEE. In the case of this clone: Its antigen has not been determined. There are no base qualities to consult, and no much larger clone falls within one base.

Library generation was performed with the immunoSEQ multiplex PCR assay. Entries here come from immuneACCESS through TCRdb and include only in-frame sequences with V and J called. Some clones fail to appear in such tables; in the studies checked, an unresolved V gene covers under half of the shortfall, and the cause of the remainder is unknown. Across this sample there are over 350,000 clones, with over 90% seen only once. Approximately 0.02% of the sample is in the top ten clones. The specimen sequenced was thymocytes. This sequence uses TRBV5-6 and TRBJ2-4; no D segment can be confidently identified. The sequence derives from a human donor. The DNA is TGTGCCAGCAGCCCCGCGGACATTCAGTACTTC. It translates to CASSPADIQYF.